Listed below are T cell receptor beta chains from one sample, sequenced in a study of T-cell reconstitution after alpha-beta-depleted transplantation in children. TCRdb re-analysed the PCR reads in MiXCR, keeping a single row per CDR3 protein. The table includes just under 350,000 distinct CDR3 sequences, around 16% detected once. Sequenced material: PBMCs, mostly from graft donor cells, taken 360 days after TCRalphabeta/CD19-depleted stem cell transplant. The receptors stem from a male patient between 2 and 10 years old who had a stem cell transplant for acute lymphoblastic leukemia, so the T cells may come from the graft donor. Both conserved end residues are part of each CDR3. D genes are given only for firm matches. Some rows have no size entry. The others give once, few or many, or a class for an expanded clone.

>TRBV15|TRBJ2-3|NA|NA
TGTGCCACCAGCAGAGAGAGGAGTCAAGGAGCAGGTACGCAGTATTTT
CATSRERSQGAGTQYF
>TRBV12-5|TRBJ2-3|NA|NA
TGTGCTAGTGGTGAGGGTGTAGATACGCAGTATTTT
CASGEGVDTQYF
>TRBV6-1|TRBJ1-4|few|TRBD1
TGTGCCAGCAGACAGGGGGATTCGGGGGAAAAACTGTTTTTT
CASRQGDSGEKLFF
>TRBV24-1|TRBJ2-3|many|NA
TGTGCCACAGATACGCAGTATTTT
CATDTQYF
>TRBV12-3/TRBV12-4|TRBJ1-2|few|NA
TGTGCCAGCAGTTTTCTGAACTATGGCTACACCTTC
CASSFLNYGYTF
>TRBV7-8|TRBJ1-1|few|TRBD1
TGTGCCAGCAGCCTAGGCAGCTGGGACAGGGAACCTTTCTTT
CASSLGSWDREPFF
>TRBV7-9|TRBJ2-7|few|NA
TGTGCCAGCAGCTCCTCCGGGACGGCACCCTACGAGCAGTACTTC
CASSSSGTAPYEQYF
>TRBV4-3|TRBJ2-5|few|TRBD1
TGCGCCAGCAGCCCTCACAGGACAGGGTCGGAGACCCAGTACTTC
CASSPHRTGSETQYF
>TRBV14|TRBJ2-3|few|TRBD2
TGTGCCAGCAGCCCCCTACTAGCGGGGCTCACAGATACGCAGTATTTT
CASSPLLAGLTDTQYF
>TRBV20-1|TRBJ2-7|few|NA
TGCAGTGTGTCAGTGAGCTCCTACGAGCAGTACTTC
CSVSVSSYEQYF
>TRBV7-8|TRBJ2-7|NA|NA
TGTGCCAGCAGCTTTCGATTCTACGAGCAGTACTTC
CASSFRFYEQYF
>TRBV20-1|TRBJ2-2|NA|NA
TGCAGTGCTATAGGATATGGCGGGGAGCTGTTTTTT
CSAIGYGGELFF
>TRBV20-1|TRBJ2-1|NA|NA
TGCAGCTTTACTAGCTTGGGCTACAATGAGCAGTTCTTC
CSFTSLGYNEQFF
>TRBV9|TRBJ2-1|NA|TRBD1
TGTGCCAGCAGCGTAGACACAGGGGGGTTCCGGGAGCAGTTCTTC
CASSVDTGGFREQFF
>TRBV12-3/TRBV12-4|TRBJ2-2|NA|NA
TGTGCCAGCAGTTTGGGGGCGTCCGGGGAGCTGTTTTTT
CASSLGASGELFF
>TRBV12-3/TRBV12-4|TRBJ2-2|few|NA
TGTGCCAGCAGCCAGACTGGAGCAGCGAACACCGGGGAGCTGTTTTTT
CASSQTGAANTGELFF
>TRBV12-3/TRBV12-4|TRBJ2-2|NA|NA
TGTGCCAGCAGCCCGGACAACGCGAACACCGGGGAGCTGTTTTTT
CASSPDNANTGELFF
>TRBV12-3/TRBV12-4|TRBJ2-5|few|TRBD1
TGTGCCAGCAGTAGAGAGGGACAGCGTCAAGAGACCCAGTACTTC
CASSREGQRQETQYF
>TRBV2|TRBJ2-3|few|TRBD2
TGTGCCAGCAGACTAGCGGGAGTGGAGTATTTT
CASRLAGVEYF
>TRBV11-2|TRBJ2-3|many|NA
TGTGCCAGCAGCTCCGGTCTTTTTGGGGATACGCAGTATTTT
CASSSGLFGDTQYF
>TRBV11-1|TRBJ2-3|NA|NA
TGTGCCAGCAGCGCTCAAGCCGGAGATACGCAGTATTTT
CASSAQAGDTQYF
>TRBV9|TRBJ2-1|many|NA
TGTGCCAGCAGCGTAGAGGTCCGACCGGGGAATGAGCAGTTCTTC
CASSVEVRPGNEQFF
>TRBV12-3/TRBV12-4|TRBJ1-3|many|NA
TGTGCCAGCGGAGGGCAGGGCCTCTCTGGAAACACCATATATTTT
CASGGQGLSGNTIYF
>TRBV5-1|TRBJ2-3|many|NA
TGCGCCAGCAGCTTTTCCACGAGGTCCACAGATACGCAGTATTTT
CASSFSTRSTDTQYF
>TRBV20-1|TRBJ2-1|NA|NA
TGCAGTGCCCGGTCGCTCTTTTACAATGAGCAGTTCTTC
CSARSLFYNEQFF
>TRBV11-2|TRBJ1-2|few|NA
TGTGCCAGCAGCACCCTACCGCCGTGGGGCTACACCTTC
CASSTLPPWGYTF
>TRBV7-6|TRBJ2-6|few|NA
TGTGCCAGCAGCTTGTTTACAGGAGTGGCTGGGGCCAACGTCCTGACTTTC
CASSLFTGVAGANVLTF
>TRBV19|TRBJ2-3|few|NA
TGTGCCAGTAGTATGGGGCAGAGTACAGATACGCAGTATTTT
CASSMGQSTDTQYF
>TRBV25-1|TRBJ2-1|few|NA
TGTGCCAGCAGTGAATACAGGGACAATGAGCAGTTCTTC
CASSEYRDNEQFF